A selection of T cell receptor beta chains follows, all from one sample in a study of Ad26.COV2.S vaccination and SARS-CoV-2 variants. Measured with immunoSEQ multiplex PCR; TCRdb has only the in-frame clones, and not every one. The sample includes about 480,000 clones, around 90% of them seen just once. The specimen comprised peripheral blood, sampled in a trial of Ad26.COV2.S vaccine versus placebo. These receptors all stem from a person between 18 and 59 years old who received the Ad26.COV2.S COVID-19 vaccine or a placebo. The CDR3 runs from the conserved cysteine through the conserved F or W. D genes are given only for firm matches. For some rows the clone size is stated as once, few or many, or as a class when expanded; others skip it.

>TRBD2|TRBV20-1|14|NA|TRBJ2-5
TGCAGTGCTAGTGGACCTCTAGCGGGAGAGACCCAGTACTTC
CSASGPLAGETQYF
>NA|TRBV18|13|NA|TRBJ2-5
TGTGCCAGCTCACCAGGAGCAAGAGAGTCCCAGTACTTC
CASSPGARESQYF
>NA|TRBV5-1|14|NA|TRBJ2-3
TGCGCCAGCAGCTTGGAGACTTCCGCAGATACGCAGTATTTT
CASSLETSADTQYF
>NA|TRBV11-3|13|NA|TRBJ2-2
TGTGCCAGCAGCGTCCTCCCCACCGGGGAGCTGTTTTTT
CASSVLPTGELFF
>NA|TRBV4-3|15|NA|TRBJ2-2
TGCGCCAGCAGCCAAGTCGTGGGCGGGACCGGGGAGCTGTTTTTT
CASSQVVGGTGELFF
>TRBD1|TRBV7-2|15|NA|TRBJ2-6
TGTGCCAGCAGCCGGGACAGATCTGGGGCCAACGTCCTGACTTTC
CASSRDRSGANVLTF
>NA|TRBV30|18|NA|TRBJ2-7
TGTGCCTGGAGTTTAACCGGCCGAGGCCGATCCTCTTCTACGGAGCAGTACTTC
CAWSLTGRGRSSSTEQYF
>TRBD2|TRBV29-1|14|NA|TRBJ2-1
TGCAGCGCCGGGACTAGCGGGAGTTGGGGTGAGCAGTTCTTC
CSAGTSGSWGEQFF
>NA|TRBV6-5|16|few|TRBJ2-3
TGTGCCAGCAGTTACCGGCAGGGACAAGGCACAGATACGCAGTATTTT
CASSYRQGQGTDTQYF
>NA|TRBV29-1|11|NA|TRBJ2-5
TGCAGCGTGGGGGTTGGGGCGACCCAGTACTTC
CSVGVGATQYF
>NA|TRBV3-1/TRBV3-2|12|NA|TRBJ1-1
TGTGCCAGCAGCCAAACGGGGCTTGAAGCTTTCTTT
CASSQTGLEAFF
>TRBD1|TRBV27|11|NA|TRBJ2-1
TGTGCCTCCAGACAGGGGAATGAGCAGTTCTTC
CASRQGNEQFF
>NA|TRBV7-2|15|once|TRBJ2-5
TGTGCCAGCAGCGCAGACGGGACCAGGGGAGAGACCCAGTACTTC
CASSADGTRGETQYF
>NA|TRBV29-1|13|NA|TRBJ2-7
TGCAGCGTTTCGGGACACCGTTCGAACGAGCAGTACTTC
CSVSGHRSNEQYF
>NA|TRBV2|14|NA|TRBJ2-5
TGTGCCAGCAGGAGAAGCGGAGACGAAGAGACCCAGTACTTC
CASRRSGDEETQYF
>TRBD1|TRBV9|19|NA|TRBJ1-3
TGTGCCAGCAGCGTCTCACTCTCGTCGGACAGGGGCTCTGGAAACACCATATATTTT
CASSVSLSSDRGSGNTIYF
>NA|TRBV21-1|14|NA|TRBJ1-5
TGTGCCAGCAGGTTCAGGGAAGGCAATCAGCCCCAGCATTTT
CASRFREGNQPQHF
>NA|TRBV30|14|NA|TRBJ1-1
TGTGCCTGGAGCAAAGAACTCATGAACACTGAAGCTTTCTTT
CAWSKELMNTEAFF
>NA|TRBV4-3|20|NA|TRBJ2-5
TGCGCCAGCAGCCAAGATCCTAAGGTTTGGGGCGCAGGTCGTCAAGAGACCCAGTACTTC
CASSQDPKVWGAGRQETQYF
>NA|TRBV28|11|NA|TRBJ2-5
TGTGCCAGCAGCGACCGGGGGACCCAGTACTTC
CASSDRGTQYF
>NA|TRBV19|11|NA|TRBJ1-2
TGTGCCACCCGGGACTTAGAAGACTACACCTTC
CATRDLEDYTF
>NA|TRBV19|13|NA|TRBJ1-1
TGTGCCAGTAGTGAAGGTGGTTGGACTGAAGCTTTCTTT
CASSEGGWTEAFF
>NA|TRBV30|14|NA|TRBJ2-7
TGTGCCTGGGGCTCCGGGACCCCTTACCGAGAGCAGTACTTC
CAWGSGTPYREQYF
>TRBD2|TRBV9|17|NA|TRBJ2-2
TGTGCCAGCAGTGGACAAAGGACTAGCGCTTTTACCGGGGAGCTGTTTTTT
CASSGQRTSAFTGELFF
>NA|TRBV2|12|NA|TRBJ2-5
TGTGCCAGCAGCGGGACTCGAGAGACCCAGTACTTC
CASSGTRETQYF
>NA|TRBV20-1|11|NA|TRBJ1-1
TGCAGTGCGCGCCGAAACGCTGAAGCTTTCTTT
CSARRNAEAFF
>TRBD1|TRBV2|14|few|TRBJ1-5
TGTGCCAGCAGTGAGGAGGGACAGAGGCAGCCCCAGCATTTT
CASSEEGQRQPQHF
>TRBD1|TRBV18|14|once|TRBJ1-2
TGTGCCAGCTCACCCGAACAGGGGTTTGGTGGCTACACCTTC
CASSPEQGFGGYTF
>NA|TRBV4-1|14|NA|TRBJ2-1
TGCGCCAGCAGCCGATTGACAGTTGCCAATGAGCAGTTCTTC
CASSRLTVANEQFF
>TRBD1|TRBV2|13|NA|TRBJ1-5
TGTGCCAGCAGTGGGACAGGGGGCGTTTTGGGGCATTTT
CASSGTGGVLGHF
>NA|TRBV28|13|NA|TRBJ1-2
TGTGCCAGCAGTTTATCTGACAGCTTGGGCTACACCTTC
CASSLSDSLGYTF
>NA|TRBV2|14|NA|TRBJ2-6
TGTGCCAGCGGAAGGGGATCTGGGGCCAACGTCCTGACTTTC
CASGRGSGANVLTF
>NA|TRBV5-5|13|NA|TRBJ1-2
TGTGCCAGCAGCCCCCGGGGTGAAGGAGGCTACACCTTC
CASSPRGEGGYTF
>NA|TRBV7-9|13|NA|TRBJ1-2
TGTGCCAGCAGCATAGGGGGGCAGCGAAACCCAAGCTTC
CASSIGGQRNPSF
>NA|TRBV9|15|NA|TRBJ2-2
TGTGCCAGCAGCGGAAGACTTGACAGCACCGGGGAGCTGTTTTTT
CASSGRLDSTGELFF
>NA|TRBV4-3|15|NA|TRBJ1-2
TGCGCCAGCAGCCAAGAAGTGGTAGTAAACTATGGCTACACCTTC
CASSQEVVVNYGYTF
>NA|TRBV6-4|15|NA|TRBJ2-3
TGTGCCAGCAGTCTTGGCGGGACGTTGGTAGATACGCAGTATTTT
CASSLGGTLVDTQYF
>TRBD2|TRBV9|15|once|TRBJ2-3
TGTGCCAGCAGCGGGAGGGGCGGGAGGACAGATACGCAGTATTTT
CASSGRGGRTDTQYF
>NA|TRBV11-3|13|NA|TRBJ2-3
TGTGCCAGCAGCTTGAGTAGGGGTGGCACGCAGTATTTT
CASSLSRGGTQYF
>NA|TRBV19|15|NA|TRBJ1-1
TGTGCCAGTAGTATAATGCTGCTGTCGGGGACAGAAGCTTTCTTT
CASSIMLLSGTEAFF
>NA|TRBV28|14|NA|TRBJ1-2
TGTGCCAGCAGTTCTAACGCGGGGCGCGAGGGCTACACCTTC
CASSSNAGREGYTF
>NA|TRBV5-1|13|NA|TRBJ2-1
TGCGCCAGCAGCCTGGGGTTAGTAAATGAGCAGTTCTTC
CASSLGLVNEQFF
>TRBD2|TRBV6-2/TRBV6-3|14|NA|TRBJ2-7
TGTGCCAGCAGTGCTAGCGGGAGAGGATACGAGCAGTACTTC
CASSASGRGYEQYF
>NA|TRBV19|11|once|TRBJ2-1
TGTGCCAGTAGTATTGGAATCGAGCAGTTCTTC
CASSIGIEQFF
>TRBD2|TRBV19|15|NA|TRBJ2-7
TGTGCCAGTAGTCGGGGGGGAGCCGGGGCCTACGAGCAGTACTTC
CASSRGGAGAYEQYF
>TRBD2|TRBV11-2|18|NA|TRBJ2-2
TGTGCCAGCAGCTTAGTACGAGGACTAGCGGGAGGCACCGGGGAGCTGTTTTTT
CASSLVRGLAGGTGELFF
>TRBD2|TRBV10-3|18|once|TRBJ2-7
TGTGCCATCAGTCCCCAACTAGCGGGAGATACGAAGTCCTACGAGCAGTACTTC
CAISPQLAGDTKSYEQYF
>NA|TRBV29-1|13|once|TRBJ1-6
TGCAGCGTACAACAGGTCCCTGGGGGACCCCTCCACTTT
CSVQQVPGGPLHF
>NA|TRBV7-9|12|once|TRBJ2-7
TGTGCCAGCAGCCCAGGGACATTCGGGCAGTACTTC
CASSPGTFGQYF
>TRBD1|TRBV10-3|14|NA|TRBJ1-6
TGTGCCACGGGGGACAGGGGGATGAATTCACCCCTCCACTTT
CATGDRGMNSPLHF
>NA|TRBV6-5|13|NA|TRBJ1-2
TGTGCCAGCAGAAACCCCGGACAGAATGGCTACACCTTC
CASRNPGQNGYTF
>NA|TRBV18|16|NA|TRBJ1-3
TGTGCCAGCTCGTCCACAGTGCCTACCTCTGGAAACACCATATATTTT
CASSSTVPTSGNTIYF
>NA|TRBV28|12|NA|TRBJ1-4
TGTGGTGCCCGTACAACTAATGAAAAACTGTTTTTT
CGARTTNEKLFF
>NA|TRBV7-8|13|NA|TRBJ2-7
TGTGCCAGCAGCCTCCGCCCTGGGGGAGAGCAGTACTTC
CASSLRPGGEQYF
>TRBD1|TRBV6-6|16|NA|TRBJ2-7
TGTGCCAGCAGTCGACGAACCGGGACAGCGGCCTACGAGCAGTACTTC
CASSRRTGTAAYEQYF